These 29 T cell receptor beta chains share one sample of origin, sequenced in a study of monozygotic twins with inflammatory bowel disease. For each CDR3 protein, TCRdb gives one entry from its re-call of the 5' RACE reads, without DNA. This repertoire comprises 150,000 to 200,000 distinct CDR3 sequences; its ten largest clones make up 2% to 3%. Sample: blood. The receptors were gathered from a human donor with ulcerative colitis or Crohn's disease, or a healthy co-twin of an affected twin (not recorded which).

The V gene is TRBV7-6, the J gene TRBJ2-2; the TCRdb call, TRBD1, lacks DNA for checking. The V gene's germline CDR1 is SGHVS and CDR2 FNYEAQ. The CDR3 is 14 residues long. CDR3 sequence: CASGDRGFSGELFF.

The V and J genes are TRBV11-2 and TRBJ1-2; the D gene TCRdb calls, TRBD1, cannot be checked with no DNA. This CDR3 is built from 17 residues. CDR1 is SGHAT, CDR2 FQNNGV, per germline. The CDR3 here is CASSLTTSGTDLWGYTF. The variable domain in full, completed from reference TRBV11-2 and TRBJ1-2, reads EAGVAQSPRYKIIEKRQSVAFWCNPISGHATLYWYQQILGQGPKLLIQFQNNGVVDDSQLPKDRFSAERLKGVDSTLKIQPAKLEDSAVYLCASSLTTSGTDLWGYTFGSGTRLTVV.

The CDR3 spells CASSLAARQGTDTQYF. This chain connects TRBV5-6 to TRBJ2-3; TCRdb's D call of TRBD1 is untestable without DNA. CDR1 and CDR2 from the germline V gene are SGHDT and YYEEEE. The CDR3 is made up of 16 amino acids.

V and J are TRBV6-5 and TRBJ2-7. Germline V gene lookup returns CDR1 MNHEY and CDR2 SVGAGI. The CDR3 has 15 amino acids. This chain's CDR3 is CASSYRSEVAYEQYF.

This sequence joins TRBV20-1 and TRBJ2-3; the D gene TCRdb calls, TRBD1, cannot be checked with no DNA. Per the germline V gene, CDR1 is DFQATT and CDR2 is SNEGSKA (reference sequence). This CDR3 has 16 amino acids. This CDR3 reads CSATLPGTGIRDTQYF.

This chain connects TRBV5-1 to TRBJ2-2. In germline, CDR1 is SGHRS, CDR2 YFSETQ. The CDR3 contains 15 residues. The CDR3 spells CASSPNMGSGGELFF.

This sequence joins TRBV12-3 or TRBV12-4 and TRBJ1-1; the TCRdb D gene call, TRBD1, has no DNA to confirm it. CDR3 length: 11 residues. This chain's CDR3 is CASRLRVAAFF.

The CDR3 sequence is CSAPTSGGANEQFF. V gene TRBV20-1 combines with J gene TRBJ2-1; TCRdb calls TRBD2, which cannot be checked without DNA. CDR1 DFQATT and CDR2 SNEGSKA come from the germline V gene (reference sequence). The CDR3 length is 14 residues.

This chain joins TRBV6-4 and TRBJ2-3; the TCRdb D gene call, TRBD1, has no DNA to confirm it. Looked up from germline, CDR1 is MRHNA and CDR2 is SNTAGT. The CDR3 is made up of 14 amino acids. This CDR3 is CTSSASQATDTQYF.

The V gene is TRBV5-1, the J gene TRBJ1-4; TCRdb's assignment of TRBD1 cannot be checked, as there is no DNA. Germline V CDR1 and CDR2: SGHRS, YFSETQ. The CDR3 runs 14 residues. The CDR3 sequence is CASGEKGTNEKLFF.

The rearrangement links TRBV7-2 to TRBJ1-2; the TCRdb call, TRBD1, lacks DNA for checking. The CDR3 loop spans 14 amino acids. From germline, CDR1 is SGHTA and CDR2 FQGNSA. The CDR3 loop reads CASSFGQGASGYTF.

This chain connects TRBV5-1 to TRBJ2-1; with no DNA, the TCRdb D assignment of TRBD2 cannot be verified. The CDR3 is 15 amino acids. Germline lookup yields CDR1 SGHRS and CDR2 YFSETQ. The CDR3 region is CASSLVAGPYNEQFF.

The V and J genes are TRBV20-1 and TRBJ2-2; without DNA, the TCRdb call of TRBD1 cannot be checked. The CDR3 loop spans 14 amino acids. In germline, CDR1 is DFQATT, CDR2 SNEGSKA (reference sequence). This CDR3 is CSAIDRGLSGELFF.

The chain combines TRBV5-6 with TRBJ2-3; as DNA is missing, the TRBD1 call by TCRdb cannot be tested. Germline V gene data show CDR1 as SGHDT and CDR2 as YYEEEE. This CDR3 comprises 15 residues. The CDR3 sequence is CASSSGTGDPDTQYF.

The chain joins TRBV7-8 to TRBJ2-6. There are 14 residues in the CDR3. The V gene's germline CDR1 is SGHVS and CDR2 FQNEAQ. The CDR3 region is CASSVNPGANVLTF.

The gene calls are TRBV5-1 and TRBJ2-5; TCRdb outputs TRBD1, but without DNA this stays unchecked. CDR1 is SGHRS and CDR2 is YFSETQ in the germline V gene. CDR3 size: 15 residues. The CDR3 reads CASSLEQGEGETQYF.

The rearrangement links TRBV5-1 to TRBJ1-1; there is no DNA to check the TCRdb D call of TRBD1. Germline V lookup: CDR1 SGHRS, CDR2 YFSETQ. The CDR3 covers 15 residues. This CDR3 is CASSSKQGLNTEAFF.

This chain links TRBV5-6 with TRBJ2-1; the TRBD1 assignment by TCRdb is unverifiable without DNA. The CDR3 extends over 21 amino acids. Germline-derived CDR1 and CDR2 are SGHDT and YYEEEE. CDR3: CTSSLGWDTRDGQTFYNEQFF.

The CDR3 reads CASSPGADEAFF. The chain couples TRBV18 to TRBJ1-1; lacking DNA, the TRBD1 call made by TCRdb goes unchecked. This CDR3 contains 12 residues. Germline V gives CDR1 KGHSH, CDR2 LQKENI. Filled out from reference TRBV18 and TRBJ1-1, the complete variable domain reads NAGVMQNPRHLVRRRGQEARLRCSPMKGHSHVYWYRQLPEEGLKFMVYLQKENIIDESGMPKERFSAEFPKEGPSILRIQQVVRGDSAAYFCASSPGADEAFFGQGTRLTVV.

The rearrangement joins TRBV7-7 to TRBJ2-7; absent DNA, TCRdb's TRBD1 call cannot be checked. The CDR3 has 13 residues. The germline V gene encodes CDR1 SSHAT and CDR2 FNYEAQ (reference sequence). Here the CDR3 reads CASSLGQGHEQYF.

V gene TRBV3-1 combines with J gene TRBJ2-7; no DNA is available, so the TRBD1 call from TCRdb remains unchecked. CDR3 length equals 15 residues. In germline, CDR1 is LGHDT, CDR2 YNNKEL (reference sequence). This CDR3 reads CASSAPGPQTYEQYF.

The chain couples TRBV25-1 to TRBJ2-2. The germline V gene has CDR1 MGHDK and CDR2 SYGVNS. CDR3 length: 14 amino acids. CDR3 loop: CASSGGRVTGELFF.

The chain links TRBV4-1 to TRBJ2-7; TCRdb's assignment of TRBD1 cannot be checked, as there is no DNA. This CDR3 is 16 amino acids long. Germline V CDR1 and CDR2: MGHRA, YSYEKL. CDR3 sequence reads: CASSQVGGRGFGEQYF.

CDR3 region: CSALGGSWDEQYF. The rearrangement uses TRBV20-1 and TRBJ2-7; lacking DNA, the TRBD1 call made by TCRdb goes unchecked. The CDR3 runs 13 residues. Germline lookup yields CDR1 DFQATT and CDR2 SNEGSKA (reference sequence).

This sequence joins TRBV12-3 or TRBV12-4 and TRBJ1-1; the D call from TCRdb, TRBD1, cannot be confirmed without DNA. This CDR3 is 14 amino acids long. CDR3 sequence: CASSPWTPPTEAFF.

The chain links TRBV7-9 to TRBJ1-6; the TRBD1 assignment by TCRdb is unverifiable without DNA. CDR1 is SEHNR and CDR2 is FQNEAQ in the germline V gene (reference sequence). The CDR3 sequence is 13 residues long. The CDR3: CASSLGANSPLHF.

This sequence joins TRBV18 and TRBJ1-1. The CDR3 loop spans 12 amino acids. Per the germline V gene, CDR1 is KGHSH and CDR2 is LQKENI. The CDR3 loop reads CASSPRSTEAFF. The whole variable domain, filled in from reference TRBV18 and TRBJ1-1, reads NAGVMQNPRHLVRRRGQEARLRCSPMKGHSHVYWYRQLPEEGLKFMVYLQKENIIDESGMPKERFSAEFPKEGPSILRIQQVVRGDSAAYFCASSPRSTEAFFGQGTRLTVV.

The chain employs TRBV6-1 and TRBJ1-4; the TCRdb D gene call, TRBD1, has no DNA to confirm it. The V gene's germline CDR1 is MNHNS and CDR2 SASEGT. This CDR3 is 14 amino acids long. CDR3 residues: CASRPSGANEKLFF.

V gene TRBV5-6 combines with J gene TRBJ2-1; TCRdb's D gene call, TRBD1, goes unchecked for lack of DNA. CDR1 and CDR2 from the germline V gene are SGHDT and YYEEEE. This CDR3 region has 16 residues. This CDR3 reads CASSIRDTYSYNEQFF.